This T cell receptor (beta chain) derives from a study of cytomegalovirus exposure and HLA in healthy donors. From germline, CDR1 is SGHRS and CDR2 YFSETQ. The CDR3 totals 14 residues. V shed 4 bases and J shed 5 bases, with 15 bases lying between them. Sequencing was performed with immunoSEQ multiplex PCR; in TCRdb, only in-frame clones are kept and a portion is missing. This table holds around 230,000 clones, around 85% found once. It was the approximately 120-subject validation cohort, separate from the roughly 700-subject first cohort, to which the donors belonged. The receptor comes from a woman aged 30 to 39 in good health and CMV-seropositive. Sequences were obtained from PBMCs. This rearrangement joins TRBV5-1 to TRBJ1-2; D may be TRBD1 (5 bases). CDR3 loop: CASSPGQGRYGYTF. The CDR3 region has the DNA TGCGCCAGCAGCCCCGGTCAGGGTCGTTATGGCTACACCTTC.